This T cell receptor (beta chain) is from a study of T cells in women clearing cervical HPV infection. Repertoires were generated with immunoSEQ multiplex PCR, while TCRdb's copy carries only in-frame clones and drops some. This sample's clone table lists around 38,000 clones. Turning to this clone: The read halts 3 residues ahead of the CDR3 end, with the missing end drawn from the germline J gene.

From germline, CDR1 is SNHLY and CDR2 FYNNEI. The CDR3 has 15 residues. Trimming removed 6 bases from V and 7 bases from J; junction bases left unmatched: 9. The chain is built from TRBV2 and TRBJ1-6, with 7 bases that match TRBD1. This TCR came from a woman between 18 and 70 years old with a cervical HPV16 infection that either progressed to CIN3+ or cleared (not recorded which). What was sequenced was blood buffy coat. CDR3 loop: CASSVRQGGNSPLHF. CDR3 bases read: TGTGCCAGCAGCGTTAGACAGGGTGGGAATTCACCC.